This T cell receptor beta chain was sequenced in a study of control samples from healthy donors and cancer patients. Only in-frame clones appear in the TCRdb table, and some are missing; sequencing was by immunoSEQ multiplex PCR. The sample contains approximately 140,000 clones, roughly 86% of which appear only once. The CDR3 contains 11 residues. V shed 7 bases and J shed 5 bases, with 8 bases lying between them. Looked up from germline, CDR1 is SNHLY and CDR2 is FYNNEI. Sequencing was performed on PBMCs. The origin of this receptor is a man aged 45-60 years with head and neck cancer. This chain uses TRBV2 with TRBJ2-5; no clear D gene. CDR3 DNA sequence: TGTGCCAGCACGGGCCGGGAGACCCAGTACTTC. Residues: CASTGRETQYF.